A selection of T cell receptor beta chains follows, all from one sample in a study of OX40 agonist ivuxolimab in advanced cancers. Assay: immunoSEQ multiplex PCR; the TCRdb copy retains only in-frame clones and omits some. In the table there are some 50,000 clones, around 81% of which are singletons. The specimen was CD4+ or CD8+ T cells sorted from blood, collected in a trial of the OX40 agonist ivuxolimab. These receptors all come from an adult with an advanced solid tumor such as melanoma, head and neck, liver or kidney cancer. The CDR3 runs from the conserved cysteine through the conserved F or W. D genes are given only for firm matches. Size values are once, few and many counts, or a class for expanded clones, and some rows have none.

j_call v_call clone_size d_call cdr3_nt cdr3_aa
TRBJ2-5 TRBV5-4 . . TGTGCCAGCAGCGAGACTAGTCAAGAGACCCAGTACTTC CASSETSQETQYF
TRBJ2-1 TRBV20-1 . . TGCAGTGACGGGGAAAGGAATGAGCAGTTCTTC CSDGERNEQFF
TRBJ1-3 TRBV27 once . TGTGCCAGCAGTCCTAGCCCTGGGGCCTCTGGAAACACCATATATTTT CASSPSPGASGNTIYF
TRBJ1-2 TRBV2 . . TGTGCCAGCAGTGAAGCTCGTTTAGGTGGCCGAGCTGGCTACACCTTC CASSEARLGGRAGYTF
TRBJ2-6 TRBV28 . . TGTGCCAGCACCTCTATGGGTGCTGGGGCCAACGTCCTGACTTTC CASTSMGAGANVLTF
TRBJ2-6 TRBV5-4 few . TGTGCCAGCAGCTTGATGGGGGCTGGGGCCAACGTCCTGACTTTC CASSLMGAGANVLTF
TRBJ2-1 TRBV27 . TRBD2 TGTGCCAGCAGTCCCCTTGCGGGAGGGTACAATGAGCAGTTCTTC CASSPLAGGYNEQFF
TRBJ2-1 TRBV19 . . TGTGCCAGTAGTATAGACGAGTTCAATGAGCAGTTCTTC CASSIDEFNEQFF
TRBJ2-7 TRBV6-1 once TRBD1 TGTGCCAGCAGCCCAGGGGGCCGGAGCGAGCAGTACTTC CASSPGGRSEQYF
TRBJ1-1 TRBV4-1 few . TGCGCCAGCAGCCAAGGAATAGGAGCTTTCTTT CASSQGIGAFF
TRBJ2-7 TRBV6-5 . . TGTGCCAGGGCAAAAAGGAGTTCGGCCTACGAGCAGTACTTC CARAKRSSAYEQYF
TRBJ2-1 TRBV9 once . TGTGCCAGCAGCCCGACAGAGGACTACAATGAGCAGTTCTTC CASSPTEDYNEQFF
TRBJ2-1 TRBV9 . . TGTGCCAGCAGCGTAGATGGGACCCCGAACCCCAATGAGCAGTTCTTC CASSVDGTPNPNEQFF
TRBJ1-1 TRBV7-9 . . TGTGCCAGCAGCTTAGGCCGGACTGAAGCTTTCTTT CASSLGRTEAFF
TRBJ1-2 TRBV4-1 once . TGCGCCAGCAGCCCCCGGGAGGGATTAGGTAACTATGGCTACACCTTC CASSPREGLGNYGYTF
TRBJ2-7 TRBV27 . TRBD2 TGTGCCAGCAGTCCAACTAGCGACTACGAGCAGTACTTC CASSPTSDYEQYF
TRBJ2-2 TRBV28 . . TGTGCCAGCATTTTAAGGGTTGATGGCACCGGGGAGCTGTTTTTT CASILRVDGTGELFF
TRBJ2-7 TRBV28 . . TGTGCCAGCAGTTCAGGACCCTTAACGGTCTACGAGCAGTACTTC CASSSGPLTVYEQYF
TRBJ2-7 TRBV6-1 . . TGTGCCAGCAGAGGAGTTTACTACGAGCAGTACTTC CASRGVYYEQYF
TRBJ2-3 TRBV13 . . TGTGCCAGCAGCTTAGAATCGTTAGGCACAGATACGCAGTATTTT CASSLESLGTDTQYF
TRBJ1-2 TRBV2 . TRBD1 TGTGCCAGCAGTGAAGGAAATTTGGGACAGCGCTATGGCTACACCTTC CASSEGNLGQRYGYTF
TRBJ1-1 TRBV6-5 . . TGTGCCAGCAGTTACGGGGGTGAAGCTTTCTTT CASSYGGEAFF
TRBJ2-1 TRBV29-1 . . TGCAGCGTTGAAGATGGGGAAGGGGGGGATGAGCAGTTCTTC CSVEDGEGGDEQFF
TRBJ2-7 TRBV6-5 . . TGTGCCAGCTCATTTGGGAACAGTCACTACGAGCAGTACTTC CASSFGNSHYEQYF
TRBJ2-7 TRBV28 . TRBD2 TGTGCCAGCACTTATCTAGCGGGAGCCAACGAGCAGTACTTC CASTYLAGANEQYF
TRBJ1-5 TRBV19 . . TGTGCCAGTAGTATTGGCAATCAGCCCCAGCATTTT CASSIGNQPQHF
TRBJ1-4 TRBV4-3 . . TGCGCCAGCAGCCAAGATTTCAGGGTTGAAAAACTGTTTTTT CASSQDFRVEKLFF
TRBJ1-5 TRBV2 . TRBD1 TGTGCCAGCAGTGAAGATGTGAAGACAGGGCTATATAGCAATCAGCCCCAGCATTTT CASSEDVKTGLYSNQPQHF
TRBJ2-5 TRBV5-6 . . TGTGCCAGCACTATTCTCCAACGCCTTCAAGAGACCCAGTACTTC CASTILQRLQETQYF
TRBJ2-1 TRBV9 . . TGTGCCAGCAGCGCGGACAACTACAATGAGCAGTTCTTC CASSADNYNEQFF
TRBJ1-3 TRBV5-5 . . TGTGCCAGCAGTTCTCACGTAGAACTTGGAAACACCATATATTTT CASSSHVELGNTIYF
TRBJ2-5 TRBV28 once TRBD2 TGTGCCAGCAGTTTATCCGAGACCGGGACTAGCGAGGAGACCCAGTACTTC CASSLSETGTSEETQYF